This is a list of T cell receptor beta chains from one sample in a study of blood T cells in healthy people across ages. TCRdb called the 5' RACE reads again in MiXCR, with one record for every CDR3 protein. Here the sample spans 800,000 to 950,000 distinct CDR3 sequences, almost 30% being singletons. This sample was also put to use in a study of T cells of mothers and their children.

Input material: blood. The receptor source for this set is a woman aged 40 to 50 in good health. Both conserved end residues are part of each CDR3. The D gene is left open where the match is weak. Size is stated for part of the rows, as once, few or many counts, or as a class when the clone is expanded.

>TRBV15|NA|TRBJ2-5|NA
CATSSRTEISQETQYF
TGTGCCACCAGCAGCCGTACGGAGATCAGTCAAGAGACCCAGTACTTC
>TRBV2|NA|TRBJ2-7|NA
CASAGGGDEQYF
TGTGCCAGCGCCGGAGGGGGGGACGAGCAGTACTTC
>TRBV5-1|NA|TRBJ1-1|many
CASSLVVQPGTEAFF
TGCGCCAGCAGCTTGGTTGTTCAGCCGGGAACTGAAGCTTTCTTT
>TRBV6-5|NA|TRBJ2-6|many
CASSWGGSGANVLTF
TGTGCCAGCAGTTGGGGTGGATCTGGGGCCAACGTCCTGACTTTC
>TRBV11-1|NA|TRBJ2-5|NA
CASSLVIGRSETQYF
TGTGCCAGCAGCTTAGTAATAGGGAGATCGGAGACCCAGTACTTC
>TRBV28|TRBD1|TRBJ1-6|NA
CASSIRQGANSPLHF
TGTGCCAGCAGTATCCGACAGGGGGCTAATTCACCCCTCCACTTT
>TRBV12-3/TRBV12-4|TRBD1|TRBJ1-4|NA
CASSYRTGGNEKLFF
TGTGCCAGCAGTTACAGGACAGGGGGTAATGAAAAACTGTTTTTT
>TRBV5-1|NA|TRBJ2-7|few
CASSLEGNRAYEQYF
TGCGCCAGCAGCTTGGAAGGGAACAGGGCCTACGAGCAGTACTTC
>TRBV29-1|NA|TRBJ1-5|many
CSVASGNQPQHF
TGCAGCGTTGCATCCGGGAATCAGCCCCAGCATTTT
>TRBV6-5|TRBD2|TRBJ2-3|NA
CASKSGGVTDTQYF
TGTGCCAGCAAGAGCGGGGGAGTTACAGATACGCAGTATTTT
>TRBV5-1|NA|TRBJ1-1|NA
CASRVERNTEAFF
TGCGCCAGCAGGGTCGAGAGAAACACTGAAGCTTTCTTT
>TRBV6-1|TRBD1|TRBJ1-5|NA
CASSEGGGTVNNLPQHF
TGTGCCAGCAGTGAAGGGGGTGGGACAGTGAACAATCTGCCCCAGCATTTT
>TRBV27|NA|TRBJ1-1|NA
CASSFGAQRNTEAFF
TGTGCCAGCAGTTTCGGCGCTCAGCGAAACACTGAAGCTTTCTTT
>TRBV12-3/TRBV12-4|NA|TRBJ2-7|NA
CASSTSFNYEQYF
TGTGCCAGCAGTACGAGTTTTAACTACGAGCAGTACTTC
>TRBV7-9|NA|TRBJ2-1|few
CASSLAGNDNEQFF
TGTGCCAGCAGCTTAGCCGGGAACGACAATGAGCAGTTCTTC
>TRBV10-3|NA|TRBJ2-7|NA
CAISDTPGTGYEQYF
TGTGCCATCAGTGACACCCCGGGGACCGGCTACGAGCAGTACTTC
>TRBV5-1|NA|TRBJ2-3|few
CASCPGPVVGTDTQYF
TGCGCCAGTTGCCCGGGGCCTGTCGTGGGCACAGATACGCAGTATTTT
>TRBV7-2|NA|TRBJ2-1|once
CASSFFPSYEQFF
TGTGCCAGCAGCTTCTTCCCCTCCTACGAGCAGTTCTTC
>TRBV29-1|NA|TRBJ2-1|NA
CSVENLSSYNEQFF
TGCAGCGTTGAGAATCTTAGCTCCTACAATGAGCAGTTCTTC
>TRBV6-5|TRBD2|TRBJ2-2|NA
CASLAGGPSTGELFF
TGTGCCAGCCTAGCGGGGGGGCCGAGCACCGGGGAGCTGTTTTTT
>TRBV5-5|NA|TRBJ2-5|NA
CASTLDHVRGVYQETQYF
TGTGCCAGCACCCTTGATCATGTAAGGGGCGTTTACCAAGAGACCCAGTACTTC
>TRBV7-9|NA|TRBJ1-1|NA
CTSSFRGGEAFF
TGTACCAGCAGCTTCCGTGGGGGTGAAGCTTTCTTT
>TRBV5-1|TRBD1|TRBJ2-3|NA
CASSFPRTGKQDTQYF
TGCGCCAGCAGCTTCCCGAGGACAGGGAAGCAAGATACGCAGTATTTT
>TRBV6-4|TRBD2|TRBJ2-2|few
CASSTPGGSATGELFF
TGTGCCAGCAGTACACCGGGAGGATCTGCCACCGGGGAGCTGTTTTTT
>TRBV5-6|NA|TRBJ2-6|NA
CASSLLQGISGANVPTF
TGTGCCAGCAGCTTGTTACAGGGCATATCTGGGGCCAACGTCCCGACTTTC
>TRBV6-5|NA|TRBJ1-2|few
CASSSYQPSNYGYTF
TGTGCCAGCAGTTCTTACCAGCCATCTAACTATGGCTACACCTTC
>TRBV20-1|NA|TRBJ2-7|NA
CSARAAQGGYEQHF
TGCAGTGCTAGAGCGGCACAGGGGGGGTACGAGCAGCACTTC
>TRBV20-1|NA|TRBJ2-7|many
CSARPMLYEQYF
TGCAGTGCTAGGCCCATGCTCTACGAGCAGTACTTC
>TRBV4-2|NA|TRBJ2-1|NA
CASSQVGQSSYNEQFF
TGTGCCAGCAGCCAAGTTGGGCAAAGCTCCTACAATGAGCAGTTCTTC
>TRBV5-1|NA|TRBJ1-5|many
CASSLGGGHQPQHF
TGCGCCAGCAGCTTGGGGGGCGGCCATCAGCCCCAGCATTTT
>TRBV5-1|TRBD1|TRBJ1-2|NA
CASSLAPGQNYGYTF
TGCGCCAGCAGCTTGGCACCGGGACAGAACTATGGCTACACCTTC
>TRBV12-5|TRBD1|TRBJ2-6|NA
CASGLASGTGGYRGFSGANVLTF
TGTGCTAGTGGTTTGGCTTCCGGGACAGGGGGCTACAGGGGTTTCTCTGGGGCCAACGTCCTGACTTTC
>TRBV2|TRBD2|TRBJ2-3|NA
CASRWKRGSTDTQYF
TGTGCCAGCAGGTGGAAGCGGGGGAGCACAGATACGCAGTATTTT
>TRBV11-2|NA|TRBJ1-4|few
CASSWGSPNEKLFF
TGTGCCAGCAGCTGGGGCAGTCCTAATGAAAAACTGTTTTTT
>TRBV5-6|NA|TRBJ2-5|NA
CASKGRNQETQYF
TGTGCCAGCAAGGGGAGGAACCAAGAGACCCAGTACTTC
>TRBV11-2|NA|TRBJ2-5|NA
CASSLIIQGRGEQYF
TGTGCCAGCAGCTTAATAATACAGGGCCGCGGGGAGCAGTACTTC
>TRBV12-3/TRBV12-4|NA|TRBJ2-7|many
CASSLATSNSYEQYF
TGTGCCAGCAGTTTAGCTACTAGTAACTCCTACGAGCAGTACTTC
>TRBV28|NA|TRBJ1-1|few
CASSLTRLDEAFF
TGTGCCAGCAGCCTGACACGTCTGGATGAAGCTTTCTTT
>TRBV20-1|NA|TRBJ1-5|NA
CSASKGGNQPQHF
TGCAGTGCTAGTAAAGGGGGCAATCAGCCCCAGCATTTT
>TRBV20-1|NA|TRBJ2-3|NA
CSAPKNQGLDTQYF
TGCAGTGCTCCCAAGAACCAGGGGTTGGATACGCAGTATTTT
>TRBV12-3/TRBV12-4|TRBD2|TRBJ2-3|many
CASSLGLAADTQYF
TGTGCCAGCAGTTTGGGACTAGCTGCAGATACGCAGTATTTT
>TRBV9|NA|TRBJ2-3|NA
CASGHPGEDTQYF
TGTGCCAGCGGTCACCCCGGGGAAGATACGCAGTATTTT
>TRBV29-1|NA|TRBJ2-4|NA
CSVGELEPKNIQYF
TGCAGCGTTGGAGAGCTGGAGCCCAAAAACATTCAGTACTTC
>TRBV28|TRBD1|TRBJ2-7|few
CASREPGQGYEQYF
TGTGCCAGCAGAGAACCCGGACAGGGCTACGAGCAGTACTTC
>TRBV18|NA|TRBJ1-3|once
CASSLDGLSGNTIYF
TGTGCCAGCTCACTTGACGGACTCTCTGGAAACACCATATATTTT
>TRBV20-1|NA|TRBJ1-2|few
CSASPRPWDPWFGYTF
TGCAGTGCTAGCCCCCGCCCCTGGGACCCGTGGTTTGGCTACACCTTC
>TRBV12-3/TRBV12-4|NA|TRBJ1-6|many
CASSSLNSPLHF
TGTGCCAGCAGTTCCCTTAATTCACCCCTCCACTTT
>TRBV18|TRBD1|TRBJ1-5|NA
CASSPRTQGATSNQPQHF
TGTGCCAGCTCACCACGCACCCAGGGGGCGACGAGCAATCAGCCCCAGCATTTT
>TRBV7-6|TRBD1|TRBJ1-6|many
CASSSQGAGYNSPLHF
TGTGCCAGCAGCTCCCAGGGGGCAGGCTATAATTCACCCCTCCACTTT
>TRBV5-1|NA|TRBJ2-6|NA
CASSISPGANVLTF
TGCGCCAGCAGCATCTCGCCGGGGGCCAACGTCCTGACTTTC
>TRBV5-1|NA|TRBJ2-5|NA
CASSLVAVKQETQYF
TGCGCCAGCAGCTTGGTGGCGGTCAAGCAAGAGACCCAGTACTTC
>TRBV4-3|NA|TRBJ2-5|many
CASSQDPIGQTQETQYF
TGCGCCAGCAGCCAAGATCCTATCGGACAGACTCAAGAGACCCAGTACTTC
>TRBV7-2|TRBD2|TRBJ2-2|many
CASSLDRTSGNTGELFF
TGTGCCAGCAGCTTAGACCGGACTAGCGGGAACACCGGGGAGCTGTTTTTT
>TRBV2|NA|TRBJ2-5|NA
CASSGEGITEQYF
TGTGCCAGCAGTGGAGAGGGGATTACTGAGCAGTACTTC
>TRBV18|TRBD1|TRBJ2-5|NA
CASPPGQRQETQYF
TGTGCCAGCCCACCGGGACAGAGGCAAGAGACCCAGTACTTC
>TRBV7-6|NA|TRBJ1-6|NA
CASSLKGGGGSSYNSPLHF
TGTGCCAGCAGCTTAAAAGGAGGGGGAGGAAGCTCCTATAATTCGCCCCTCCACTTT
>TRBV7-2|NA|TRBJ2-7|many
CASSLEGGRSYEQYF
TGTGCCAGCAGCTTAGAGGGGGGCCGATCCTACGAGCAGTACTTC
>TRBV28|NA|TRBJ1-4|NA
CASSFPRDEKLFF
TGTGCCAGCAGTTTTCCCAGGGACGAAAAACTGTTTTTT
>TRBV7-2|TRBD1|TRBJ1-2|few
CASSPRGRTGGNYGYTF
TGTGCCAGCAGCCCCCGTGGGCGGACAGGGGGCAACTATGGCTACACCTTC